The clone carrying this TCR beta chain was detected once. These data originate in a study of blood T cell repertoires in COVID-19. The data were produced by immunoSEQ multiplex PCR, yet TCRdb's version contains in-frame clones alone and is incomplete. The table lists roughly 220,000 clones, 75% to 85% of them singletons. In germline, CDR1 is SGHKS, CDR2 YYEKEE (reference sequence). V gave up 4 bases and J gave up 0 bases, with 13 bases separating them. The CDR3 has 15 amino acids. The chain recombines TRBV5-5 with TRBJ1-1; D may be TRBD1 (5 bases). The source material was peripheral blood. This receptor was obtained from a woman older than 75 with COVID-19, enrolled during active disease. The CDR3 DNA is TGTGCCAGCAGCGGGGGACTTTTTCTGAACACTGAAGCTTTCTTT. Translating it yields CASSGGLFLNTEAFF.